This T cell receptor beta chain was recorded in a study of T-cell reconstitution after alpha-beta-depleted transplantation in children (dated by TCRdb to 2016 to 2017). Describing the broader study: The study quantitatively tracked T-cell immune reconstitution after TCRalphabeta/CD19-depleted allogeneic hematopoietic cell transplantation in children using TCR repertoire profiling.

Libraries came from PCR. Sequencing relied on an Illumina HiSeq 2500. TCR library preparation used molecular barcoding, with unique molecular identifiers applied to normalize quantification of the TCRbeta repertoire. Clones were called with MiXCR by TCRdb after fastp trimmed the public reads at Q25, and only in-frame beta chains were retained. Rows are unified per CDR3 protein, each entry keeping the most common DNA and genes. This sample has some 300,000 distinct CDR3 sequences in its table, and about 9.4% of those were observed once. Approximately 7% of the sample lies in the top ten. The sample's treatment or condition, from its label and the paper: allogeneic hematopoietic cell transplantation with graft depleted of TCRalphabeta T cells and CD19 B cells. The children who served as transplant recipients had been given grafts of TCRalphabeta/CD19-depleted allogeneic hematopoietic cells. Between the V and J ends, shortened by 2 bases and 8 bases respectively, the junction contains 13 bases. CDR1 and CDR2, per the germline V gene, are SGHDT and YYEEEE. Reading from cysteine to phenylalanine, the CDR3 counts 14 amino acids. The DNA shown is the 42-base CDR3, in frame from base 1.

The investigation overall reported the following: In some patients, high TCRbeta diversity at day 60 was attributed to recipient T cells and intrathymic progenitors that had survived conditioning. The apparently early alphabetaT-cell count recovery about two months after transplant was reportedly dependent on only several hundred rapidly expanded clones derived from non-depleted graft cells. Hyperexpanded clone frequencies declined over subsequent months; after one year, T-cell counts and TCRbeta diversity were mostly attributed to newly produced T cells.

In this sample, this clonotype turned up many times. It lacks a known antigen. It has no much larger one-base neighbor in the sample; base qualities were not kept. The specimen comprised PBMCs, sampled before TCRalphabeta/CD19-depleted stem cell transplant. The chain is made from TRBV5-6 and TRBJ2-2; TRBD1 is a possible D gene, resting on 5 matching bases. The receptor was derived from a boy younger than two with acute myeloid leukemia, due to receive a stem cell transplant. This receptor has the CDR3 CASSFEQAGGELFF. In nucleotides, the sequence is TGTGCCAGCAGCTTTGAACAGGCCGGGGGGGAGCTGTTTTTT.